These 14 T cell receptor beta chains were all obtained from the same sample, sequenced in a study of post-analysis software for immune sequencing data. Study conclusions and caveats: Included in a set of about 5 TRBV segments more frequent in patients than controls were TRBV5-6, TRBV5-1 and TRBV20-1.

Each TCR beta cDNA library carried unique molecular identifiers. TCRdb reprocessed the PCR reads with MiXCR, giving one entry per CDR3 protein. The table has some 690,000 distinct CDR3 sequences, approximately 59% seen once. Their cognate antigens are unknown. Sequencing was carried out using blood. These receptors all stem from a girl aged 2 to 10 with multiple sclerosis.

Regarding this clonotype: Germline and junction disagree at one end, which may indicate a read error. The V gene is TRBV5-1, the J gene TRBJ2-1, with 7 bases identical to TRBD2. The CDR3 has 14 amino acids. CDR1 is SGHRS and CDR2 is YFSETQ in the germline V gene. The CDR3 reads CASSLPGGYNEQFF. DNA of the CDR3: TGTGCCAGCTCTCTCCCGGGGGGATACAATGAGCAGTTCTTC.

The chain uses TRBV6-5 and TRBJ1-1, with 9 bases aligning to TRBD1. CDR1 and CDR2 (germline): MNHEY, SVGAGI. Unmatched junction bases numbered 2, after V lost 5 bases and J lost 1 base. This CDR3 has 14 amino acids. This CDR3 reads CASSAGQGNTEAFF. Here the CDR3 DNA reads TGTGCCAGCAGTGCGGGACAGGGGAACACTGAAGCTTTCTTT.

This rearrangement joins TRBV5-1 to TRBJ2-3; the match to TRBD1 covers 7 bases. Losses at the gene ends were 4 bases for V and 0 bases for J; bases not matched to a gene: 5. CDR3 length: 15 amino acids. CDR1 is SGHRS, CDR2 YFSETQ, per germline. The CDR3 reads CASSRGGQSTDTQYF. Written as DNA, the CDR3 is TGCGCCAGCAGCCGAGGGGGACAGAGCACAGATACGCAGTATTTT.

CDR3 coding DNA: TGTGCCAGCAGTTTAGCAGAGGGCAGCGGTGAGCAGTTCTTC. It translates to CASSLAEGSGEQFF. The chain couples TRBV12-3 or TRBV12-4 to TRBJ2-1; D possibly corresponds to TRBD2 (5 bases). The CDR3 runs to 14 residues. With 0 bases removed from V and 9 bases from J, the gap between germline ends came to 12 bases.

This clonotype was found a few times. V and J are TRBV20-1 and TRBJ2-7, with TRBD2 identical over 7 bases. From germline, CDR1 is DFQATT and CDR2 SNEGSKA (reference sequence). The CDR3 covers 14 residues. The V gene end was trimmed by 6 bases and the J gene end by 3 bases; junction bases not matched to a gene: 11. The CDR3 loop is CSAGDTGLLYEQYF. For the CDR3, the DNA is TGCAGTGCCGGGGATACGGGACTACTCTACGAGCAGTACTTC.

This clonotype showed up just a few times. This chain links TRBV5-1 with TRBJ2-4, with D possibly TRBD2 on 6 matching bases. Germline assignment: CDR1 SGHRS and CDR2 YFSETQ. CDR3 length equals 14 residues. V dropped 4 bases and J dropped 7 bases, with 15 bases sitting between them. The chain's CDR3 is CASSPSGGRNIQYF. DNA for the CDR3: TGCGCCAGCAGCCCCTCCGGAGGGAGGAACATTCAGTACTTC.

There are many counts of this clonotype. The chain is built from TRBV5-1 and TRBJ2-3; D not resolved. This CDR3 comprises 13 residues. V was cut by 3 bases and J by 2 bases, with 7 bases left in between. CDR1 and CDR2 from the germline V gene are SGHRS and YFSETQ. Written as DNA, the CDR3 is TGCGCCAGCAGCTCTAGAGACACAGATACGCAGTATTTT. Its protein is CASSSRDTDTQYF.

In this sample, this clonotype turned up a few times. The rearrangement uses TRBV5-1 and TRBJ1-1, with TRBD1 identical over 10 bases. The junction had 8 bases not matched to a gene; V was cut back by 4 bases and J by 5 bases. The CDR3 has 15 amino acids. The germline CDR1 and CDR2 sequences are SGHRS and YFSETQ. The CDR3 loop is CASSGGTGVGTEAFF. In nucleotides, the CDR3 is TGCGCCAGCAGCGGCGGGACAGGGGTTGGGACTGAAGCTTTCTTT. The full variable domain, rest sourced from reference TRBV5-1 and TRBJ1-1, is KAGVTQTPRYLIKTRGQQVTLSCSPISGHRSVSWYQQTPGQGLQFLFEYFSETQRNKGNFPGRFSGRQFSNSRSEMNVSTLELGDSALYLCASSGGTGVGTEAFFGQGTRLTVV.

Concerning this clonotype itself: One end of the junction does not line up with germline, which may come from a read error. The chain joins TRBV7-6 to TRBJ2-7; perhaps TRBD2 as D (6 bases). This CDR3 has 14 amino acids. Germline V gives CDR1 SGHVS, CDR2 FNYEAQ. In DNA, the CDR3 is TGTGCCAGCAGCTACCGACTAGTCTCCCACGAGCAGTACTTC. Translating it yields CASSYRLVSHEQYF. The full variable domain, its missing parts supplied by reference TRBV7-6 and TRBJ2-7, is GAGVSQSPRYKVTKRGQDVALRCDPISGHVSLYWYRQALGQGPEFLTYFNYEAQQDKSGLPNDRFSAERPEGSISTLTIQRTEQRDSAMYRCASSYRLVSHEQYFGPGTRLTVT.

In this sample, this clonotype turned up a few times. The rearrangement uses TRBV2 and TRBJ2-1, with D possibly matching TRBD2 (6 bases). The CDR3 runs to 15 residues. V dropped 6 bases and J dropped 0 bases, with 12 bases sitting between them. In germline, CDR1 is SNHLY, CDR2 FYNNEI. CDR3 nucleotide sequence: TGTGCCAGCAGCCCACGGGAGAGCTCCTACAATGAGCAGTTCTTC. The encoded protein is CASSPRESSYNEQFF. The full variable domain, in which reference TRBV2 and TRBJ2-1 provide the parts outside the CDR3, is EPEVTQTPSHQVTQMGQEVILRCVPISNHLYFYWYRQILGQKVEFLVSFYNNEISEKSEIFDDQFSVERPDGSNFTLKIRSTKLEDSAMYFCASSPRESSYNEQFFGPGTRLTVL.

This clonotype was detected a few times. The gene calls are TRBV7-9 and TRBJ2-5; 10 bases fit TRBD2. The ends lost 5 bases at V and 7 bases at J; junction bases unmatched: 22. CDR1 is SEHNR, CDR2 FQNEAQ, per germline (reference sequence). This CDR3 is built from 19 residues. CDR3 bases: TGTGCCAGCAGCCCAAAGGACAGGCGCGATAGCGGGGGGCCCAGGACCCAGTACTTC. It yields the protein CASSPKDRRDSGGPRTQYF.

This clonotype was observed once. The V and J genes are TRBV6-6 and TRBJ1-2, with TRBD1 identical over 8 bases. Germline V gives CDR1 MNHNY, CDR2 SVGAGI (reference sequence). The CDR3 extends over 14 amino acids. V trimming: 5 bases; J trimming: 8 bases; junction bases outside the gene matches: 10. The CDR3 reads CASSDFQGAQGYTF. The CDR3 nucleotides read TGTGCCAGCAGTGACTTCCAGGGGGCGCAAGGCTACACCTTC.

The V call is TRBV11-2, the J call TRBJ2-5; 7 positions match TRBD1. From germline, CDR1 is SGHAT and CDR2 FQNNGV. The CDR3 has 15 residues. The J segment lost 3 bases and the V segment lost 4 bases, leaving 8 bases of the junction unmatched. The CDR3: CASSSFEGTEETQYF. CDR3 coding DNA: TGTGCCAGCAGCTCCTTCGAGGGGACAGAAGAGACCCAGTACTTC. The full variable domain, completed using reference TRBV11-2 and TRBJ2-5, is EAGVAQSPRYKIIEKRQSVAFWCNPISGHATLYWYQQILGQGPKLLIQFQNNGVVDDSQLPKDRFSAERLKGVDSTLKIQPAKLEDSAVYLCASSSFEGTEETQYFGPGTRLLVL.

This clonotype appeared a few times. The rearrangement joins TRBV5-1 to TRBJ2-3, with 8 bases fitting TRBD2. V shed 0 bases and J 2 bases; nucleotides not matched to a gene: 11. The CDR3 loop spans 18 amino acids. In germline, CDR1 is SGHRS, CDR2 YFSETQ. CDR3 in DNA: TGCGCCAGCAGCTTGGACTGGGGCGGGAGGTCCCCCACAGATACGCAGTATTTT. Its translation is CASSLDWGGRSPTDTQYF.